A single sample gave rise to the 16 T cell receptor beta chains below, sequenced in a study of blood T cell repertoires in COVID-19. Clones were sequenced by immunoSEQ multiplex PCR, and TCRdb holds only the in-frame ones, with some missing. The table records 100,000 to 120,000 clones, 81% of them present only once. The sample taken for sequencing was peripheral blood. These receptors were taken from an elderly man with acute or convalescent COVID-19.

The chain employs TRBV6-1 and TRBJ2-7; 7 nucleotides line up with TRBD2. Looked up from germline, CDR1 is MNHNS and CDR2 is SASEGT. CDR3 length: 14 residues. V gave up 3 bases and J gave up 1 base; unmatched junction bases: 3. In nucleotides, the CDR3 is TGTGCCAGCAGTGATCAGCGGGGATCCTACGAGCAGTACTTC. It translates to CASSDQRGSYEQYF.

This clone was picked up one time. One junction end disagrees with the germline gene, perhaps due to a read error. The chain employs TRBV5-1 and TRBJ2-7; D may be TRBD2 (5 bases). Germline V gene lookup returns CDR1 SGHRS and CDR2 YFSETQ. This CDR3 comprises 14 residues. The CDR3 DNA is TGCGCCAGCAGCCCATCGGACTCAGGTTACGGGCAGTACTTC. This encodes CASSPSDSGYGQYF.

This clone was counted once. V gene TRBV29-1 combines with J gene TRBJ2-1, with TRBD1 matching over 7 bases. Trimming took 8 bases from V and 7 from J; bases not matched to a gene: 11. The CDR3 runs to 13 residues. Germline CDR1 SQVTM, CDR2 ANQGSEA. The CDR3 coding sequence is TGCAGCTTGGGACAGACCAGTGGGAATGAGCAGTTCTTC. This encodes CSLGQTSGNEQFF.

The chain links TRBV5-1 to TRBJ2-2, with D possibly matching TRBD2 (5 bases). There are 20 residues in the CDR3. From germline, CDR1 is SGHRS and CDR2 YFSETQ. V was pared by 2 bases and J by 5 bases, with 28 bases between. CDR3 coding DNA: TGCGCCAGCAGCTTTGAGCTCCCTCGAACACCGGGGAGCCTTACCGGGGAGCTGTTTTTT. Its translation is CASSFELPRTPGSLTGELFF.

The chain recombines TRBV7-8 with TRBJ2-7, with TRBD2 identical over 13 bases. Germline loops: CDR1 SGHVS, CDR2 FQNEAQ. The trim removed 3 bases at V and 7 bases at J, leaving 9 bases unmatched. This CDR3 comprises 16 residues. As DNA, the CDR3 is TGTGCCAGCAGCTTCACTCGGACTAGCGGGAGAGGTGAGCAGTACTTC. This translates into CASSFTRTSGRGEQYF. Supplemented by reference TRBV7-8 and TRBJ2-7, the full variable domain reads GAGVSQSPRYKVAKRGQDVALRCDPISGHVSLFWYQQALGQGPEFLTYFQNEAQLDKSGLPSDRFFAERPEGSVSTLKIQRTQQEDSAVYLCASSFTRTSGRGEQYFGPGTRLTVT.

The chain uses TRBV15 and TRBJ1-4, with D possibly being TRBD1 (6 bases). With 1 base removed from V and 8 bases from J, the gap between germline ends came to 14 bases. Germline values: CDR1 LNHNV, CDR2 YYDKDF (reference sequence). CDR3 length equals 15 residues. Here the CDR3 DNA reads TGTGCCACCAGCAGAGGTCAGACAGGCGAGGAAAAACTGTTTTTT. It yields the protein CATSRGQTGEEKLFF. Full variable domain (remainder filled in from reference TRBV15 and TRBJ1-4): DAMVIQNPRYQVTQFGKPVTLSCSQTLNHNVMYWYQQKSSQAPKLLFHYYDKDFNNEADTPDNFQSRRPNTSFCFLDIRSPGLGDTAMYLCATSRGQTGEEKLFFGSGTQLSVL.

The rearrangement uses TRBV28 and TRBJ1-1, with D possibly TRBD1 on 6 matching bases. CDR1 is MDHEN and CDR2 is SYDVKM in the germline V gene. V was clipped by 8 bases and J by 0 bases, with 10 bases between them. CDR3 length: 13 residues. The CDR3 DNA follows: TGTGCCAGCGGACAGCCTATGAACACTGAAGCTTTCTTT. Translating gives CASGQPMNTEAFF. The full variable domain, with the rest looked up from reference TRBV28 and TRBJ1-1, is DVKVTQSSRYLVKRTGEKVFLECVQDMDHENMFWYRQDPGLGLRLIYFSYDVKMKEKGDIPEGYSVSREKKERFSLILESASTNQTSMYLCASGQPMNTEAFFGQGTRLTVV.

The chain couples TRBV7-8 to TRBJ2-2, with TRBD1 matching over 7 bases. The ends lost 7 bases at V and 1 base at J; junction bases unmatched: 15. CDR3 length: 18 residues. The V gene's germline CDR1 is SGHVS and CDR2 FQNEAQ. The CDR3 spells CASINLVWDRENTGELFF. CDR3 DNA: TGTGCCAGCATCAACTTGGTTTGGGACAGAGAGAACACCGGGGAGCTGTTTTTT.

The gene calls are TRBV10-3 and TRBJ1-5; 7 bases align to TRBD1. With 11 bases clipped from V and 1 base from J, the junction kept 5 bases outside the gene matches. The CDR3 covers 13 residues. Germline CDR1 reads ENHRY; CDR2 reads SYGVKD. CDR3 loop: CAAAGQSNQPQHF. CDR3 in DNA: TGTGCCGCCGCGGGACAGAGCAATCAGCCCCAGCATTTT.

In its sample, this clone was seen once. This chain uses TRBV28 with TRBJ1-6; 10 nucleotides line up with TRBD1. Losses at the gene ends were 5 bases for V and 9 bases for J; bases not matched to a gene: 7. This CDR3 has 15 residues. Germline CDR1 and CDR2: MDHEN and SYDVKM. As DNA, the CDR3 is TGTGCCAGCAGTCAAGGGACAGGGGCGTTTTCACCCCTCCACTTT. Its translation: CASSQGTGAFSPLHF.

The chain recombines TRBV13 with TRBJ2-3, with D unresolved. This CDR3 has 14 residues. The V gene lost 3 bases and the J gene lost 1 base, with 8 bases spanning the gap. CDR1 PRHDT and CDR2 FYEKMQ come from the germline V gene (reference sequence). CDR3 loop: CASSFRSGTDTQYF. The CDR3 DNA follows: TGTGCCAGCAGCTTCAGGTCGGGCACAGATACGCAGTATTTT.

The CDR3 loop reads CASRQAGGNTEAFF. As DNA, the CDR3 is TGTGCCAGCAGGCAGGCAGGGGGCAACACTGAAGCTTTCTTT. This chain links TRBV2 with TRBJ1-1; TRBD1 matches at 8 bases. CDR1 SNHLY and CDR2 FYNNEI come from the germline V gene. CDR3 size: 14 residues. V trimming: 6 bases; J trimming: 2 bases; junction bases outside the gene matches: 5.

This clone was observed a handful of times. V and J are TRBV14 and TRBJ1-2; a weak D match, TRBD1 (5 bases). Germline V lookup: CDR1 SGHDN, CDR2 FVKESK. Trimming shortened V by 4 bases and J by 7 bases, and 19 bases separated the two germline ends. The CDR3 is made up of 15 amino acids. This CDR3 is CASSPDRPLRFGYTF. CDR3 in DNA: TGTGCCAGCAGCCCCGACAGACCCCTCAGGTTTGGCTACACCTTC.

V usage is TRBV9 and J usage is TRBJ2-3; D possibly corresponds to TRBD1 (5 bases). The CDR3 is made up of 15 amino acids. Germline CDR1 is SGDLS and CDR2 is YYNGEE. V shed 2 bases and J shed 2 bases, with 12 bases lying between them. The CDR3 DNA reads TGTGCCAGCAGCGTCCAGGGTGGACACACAGATACGCAGTATTTT. Translated: CASSVQGGHTDTQYF. Using reference TRBV9 and TRBJ2-3 for the parts outside the CDR3, the full variable domain is DSGVTQTPKHLITATGQRVTLRCSPRSGDLSVYWYQQSLDQGLQFLIQYYNGEERAKGNILERFSAQQFPDLHSELNLSSLELGDSALYFCASSVQGGHTDTQYFGPGTRLTVL.

The V gene is TRBV6-5, the J gene TRBJ2-1; D not certain. Germline lookup yields CDR1 MNHEY and CDR2 SVGAGI. V lost 0 bases and J 2 bases, leaving 8 bases between the germline ends. The CDR3 is 15 residues long. CDR3 residues: CASSYSLLAYNEQFF. The CDR3 DNA reads TGTGCCAGCAGTTACTCGCTGCTAGCCTACAATGAGCAGTTCTTC.

The gene calls are TRBV7-9 and TRBJ2-3, with D uncertain. CDR3 length: 12 residues. Germline loops: CDR1 SEHNR, CDR2 FQNEAQ (reference sequence). V was shortened by 5 bases and J by 3 bases, with 6 bases between the two germline ends. DNA of the CDR3: TGTGCCAGCAGCCCCCAAACAGATACGCAGTATTTT. Its translation is CASSPQTDTQYF.